The 25 T cell receptor beta chains below come from one sample, sequenced in a study of CD8+ T cells in alopecia areata. RNA was extracted and reverse transcribed into cDNA as the sequencing template. Clones were sequenced by immunoSEQ multiplex PCR, and TCRdb holds only the in-frame ones, with some missing. The repertoire holds about 210,000 clones, with under 70% as singletons. Sample treatment: oral pan-JAK inhibitor, 5-10 mg twice daily. The sequenced sample was CD4+ T cells sorted from blood, obtained between weeks 44 and 45, from a patient treated with tofacitinib. These receptors all come from a human donor with alopecia areata.

The rearrangement uses TRBV29-1 and TRBJ1-1; D is possibly TRBD1 (6 bases). Deletions cut 6 bases from V and 6 bases from J, with 17 bases between. CDR1 is SQVTM and CDR2 is ANQGSEA in the germline V gene. The CDR3 covers 13 residues. The CDR3: CSVRQVLVSEAFF. As DNA, the CDR3 is TGCAGCGTACGACAGGTCTTGGTCTCTGAAGCTTTCTTT.

The rearrangement links TRBV13 to TRBJ1-1, with D possibly being TRBD1 (5 bases). Looked up from germline, CDR1 is PRHDT and CDR2 is FYEKMQ (reference sequence). The CDR3 has 16 residues. Trimming stripped 3 bases from V and 11 bases from J, with 25 bases between. In DNA form, the CDR3 reads TGTGCCAGCAGCTTCGATGGATTAGGAGGGGTTCCACGCGCTTTCTTT. Its protein product is CASSFDGLGGVPRAFF.

This clone was counted a few times. CDR3 coding DNA: TGTGCCAGCAGCTCGACGTTGGACACTGAAGCTTTCTTT. Translated: CASSSTLDTEAFF. This chain links TRBV7-9 with TRBJ1-1, with D uncertain. CDR3 length: 13 amino acids. Deletions cut 4 bases from V and 3 bases from J, with 9 bases between. Germline V gene sequence: CDR1 SEHNR, CDR2 FQNEAQ (reference sequence).

This clone was recorded a few times. The chain has TRBV5-1 and TRBJ2-7, with D possibly TRBD2 on 6 matching bases. Germline assignment: CDR1 SGHRS and CDR2 YFSETQ. The CDR3 sequence is 13 residues long. With 4 bases removed from V and 3 bases from J, the gap between germline ends came to 11 bases. The CDR3 DNA reads as TGCGCCAGCAGCCCGGGGGATGTCTACGAGCAGTACTTC. Residues: CASSPGDVYEQYF.

This clone was seen a handful of times. This rearrangement joins TRBV2 to TRBJ2-5; 12 bases agree with TRBD2. Germline CDR1 reads SNHLY; CDR2 reads FYNNEI. With V trimmed by 7 bases and J by 0 bases, 9 bases remained unmatched. The CDR3 spans 17 residues. Written as DNA, the CDR3 is TGTGCCAGCACAGGACTAGCGGGGCCACAAAACCAAGAGACCCAGTACTTC. Protein: CASTGLAGPQNQETQYF.

This clone has only a few counts. J is TRBJ2-1 and V is TRBV30; D unresolved. V lost 2 bases, J lost 3 bases, and 14 bases lay in between. This CDR3 region has 15 residues. Per germline, CDR1 GTSNPN and CDR2 SVGIG (reference sequence). The CDR3, as DNA: TGTGCCTGGAGTCCCACAAAGAGAGTCTACAATGAGCAGTTCTTC. Residues: CAWSPTKRVYNEQFF.

This clone appeared a few times. The gene calls are TRBV7-2 and TRBJ2-1; 7 bases map to TRBD2. Unmatched junction bases numbered 14, after V lost 1 base and J lost 8 bases. In germline, CDR1 is SGHTA, CDR2 FQGNSA. The CDR3 totals 17 residues. CDR3 loop: CASSLGDYRGRGDEQFF. The CDR3 DNA sequence: TGTGCCAGCAGCTTAGGGGACTACCGGGGCCGGGGCGATGAGCAGTTCTTC. The full variable domain, in which reference TRBV7-2 and TRBJ2-1 provide the parts outside the CDR3, is GAGVSQSPSNKVTEKGKDVELRCDPISGHTALYWYRQSLGQGLEFLIYFQGNSAPDKSGLPSDRFSAERTGGSVSTLTIQRTQQEDSAVYLCASSLGDYRGRGDEQFFGPGTRLTVL.

The chain couples TRBV9 to TRBJ2-2, with 11 bases fitting TRBD2. The CDR3 totals 18 residues. The germline V gene encodes CDR1 SGDLS and CDR2 YYNGEE. The J segment lost 1 base and the V segment lost 4 bases, leaving 9 bases of the junction unmatched. In nucleotides, the CDR3 is TGTGCCAGCAGCCCAAGAGCGGGACTAGCGGTGAACACCGGGGAGCTGTTTTTT. This translates into CASSPRAGLAVNTGELFF.

This rearrangement joins TRBV14 to TRBJ1-3, with 7 bases aligning to TRBD1. Germline values: CDR1 SGHDN, CDR2 FVKESK. Losses at the gene ends were 3 bases for V and 8 bases for J; bases not matched to a gene: 7. The CDR3 spans 14 residues. CDR3 sequence reads: CASSQPGQPDTIYF. As DNA, the CDR3 is TGTGCCAGCAGCCAGCCGGGACAGCCCGACACCATATATTTT.

As for this clone: Other DNA sequences in this specimen translate into the identical CDR3. V gene TRBV2 combines with J gene TRBJ1-6; D is possibly TRBD1 (5 bases). In germline, CDR1 is SNHLY, CDR2 FYNNEI. This CDR3 is 13 amino acids long. Trimming took 4 bases from V and 10 from J, leaving 11 bases between them. CDR3 sequence reads: CASSGGERSPLHF. The DNA of the CDR3 is TGTGCCAGCAGTGGAGGGGAGCGCTCACCCCTCCACTTT.

The CDR3 spells CASSLGQGSYEQYF. In nucleotides, the CDR3 is TGCGCCAGCAGCCTAGGACAGGGATCCTACGAGCAGTACTTC. The chain employs TRBV4-3 and TRBJ2-7, with 8 bases fitting TRBD1. The CDR3 is made up of 14 amino acids. The germline CDR1 and CDR2 sequences are LGHNA and YSLEER. V dropped 4 bases and J dropped 1; count of bases not matched to a gene: 3.

The chain employs TRBV7-9 and TRBJ2-2, with D hard to call. The V end lost 5 bases, the J end lost 5 bases, and 9 bases lay between the germline ends. The V gene's germline CDR1 is SEHNR and CDR2 FQNEAQ (reference sequence). This CDR3 is built from 13 residues. The CDR3 DNA reads TGTGCCAGCAGCCCCCGGGTAACCGGGGAGCTGTTTTTT. It is translated as CASSPRVTGELFF.

The rearrangement joins TRBV7-2 to TRBJ2-7, with D perhaps assigned TRBD1 or TRBD2 (5 bases each). V was clipped by 5 bases and J by 2 bases, with 13 bases between them. Germline CDR1 SGHTA, CDR2 FQGNSA. This CDR3 contains 14 residues. For the CDR3, the DNA is TGTGCCAGCAGCCCATGGGACGTCGCCTACGAGCAGTACTTC. Its translation: CASSPWDVAYEQYF.

This clone turned up a few times. This chain uses TRBV11-2 with TRBJ2-2; D is undetermined. The CDR3 loop spans 14 amino acids. Per germline, CDR1 SGHAT and CDR2 FQNNGV. V was clipped by 5 bases and J by 1 base, with 8 bases between them. CDR3 DNA: TGTGCCAGCAGCGTCTCCAGGAACACCGGGGAGCTGTTTTTT. Translating it yields CASSVSRNTGELFF.

The V and J genes are TRBV12-2 and TRBJ2-1; TRBD1, as called in the table, went unchecked against the DNA. TRBV12-2 is reported as a pseudogene. The CDR3 is made up of 13 amino acids. The CDR3 sequence: CASRLVQIDEQFF. CDR3 sequence (DNA): TGTGCAAGTCGCTTAGTACAGATCGATGAGCAGTTCTTC.

This clone was recorded a few times. This sequence joins TRBV13 and TRBJ1-4; the match to TRBD1 covers 8 bases. CDR3 size: 17 residues. CDR1 and CDR2 (germline): PRHDT, FYEKMQ (reference sequence). The V and J ends lost 2 bases and 7 bases, in that order; junction bases with no gene match: 12. CDR3 sequence: CASSLIQIQGGIEKLFF. As DNA, the CDR3 is TGTGCCAGCAGCTTAATACAAATACAGGGGGGGATTGAAAAACTGTTTTTT.

The V gene is TRBV25-1, the J gene TRBJ2-2, with 11 bases matching TRBD1. The germline V gene has CDR1 MGHDK and CDR2 SYGVNS. The CDR3 runs to 16 residues. Trimming cost V 1 base and J 7 bases; bases outside gene matches: 5. This CDR3 is CASSESRTGGIGELFF. The CDR3 bases are TGTGCCAGCAGTGAATCCCGGACAGGGGGCATCGGGGAGCTGTTTTTT.

This clone was recorded a few times. This chain joins TRBV29-1 and TRBJ1-2; D call uncertain. From germline, CDR1 is SQVTM and CDR2 ANQGSEA. Trimming removed 0 bases at V and 8 bases at J, with 13 bases between. CDR3 length: 13 amino acids. The CDR3 loop reads CSVEDPAGRGYTF. The CDR3 nucleotides are TGCAGCGTTGAAGATCCGGCAGGACGCGGCTACACCTTC.

At least ten counts were recorded for this clone. The chain has TRBV7-8 and TRBJ2-1, with D unclear. CDR1 and CDR2 (germline): SGHVS, FQNEAQ. The CDR3 length is 13 residues. V was shortened by 5 bases and J by 2 bases, with 7 bases between the two germline ends. In nucleotides, the CDR3 is TGTGCCAGCAGCCCCCGCCCCTACAATGAGCAGTTCTTC. This gives the protein CASSPRPYNEQFF. The whole variable domain, remainder taken from reference TRBV7-8 and TRBJ2-1, is GAGVSQSPRYKVAKRGQDVALRCDPISGHVSLFWYQQALGQGPEFLTYFQNEAQLDKSGLPSDRFFAERPEGSVSTLKIQRTQQEDSAVYLCASSPRPYNEQFFGPGTRLTVL.

This clone was observed a handful of times. CDR3 nucleotides: TGTGCCAGCAGCTTGGGACTAGCGGAGGTCACCGGGGAGCTGTTTTTT. This translates into CASSLGLAEVTGELFF. The V call is TRBV5-6, the J call TRBJ2-2; 9 nucleotides agree with TRBD2. The CDR3 has 16 residues. Germline CDR1 SGHDT, CDR2 YYEEEE. V dropped 0 bases and J dropped 4; count of bases not matched to a gene: 4.

The CDR3 protein is CASRVASGGTDTQYF. In nucleotides, the CDR3 is TGTGCCAGCAGGGTCGCTAGCGGGGGCACAGATACGCAGTATTTT. The chain recombines TRBV6-5 with TRBJ2-3; 9 bases align to TRBD2. Germline assignment: CDR1 MNHEY and CDR2 SVGAGI. The J segment lost 1 base and the V segment lost 6 bases, leaving 5 bases of the junction unmatched. The CDR3 has 15 residues.

The chain uses TRBV30 and TRBJ2-3, with D uncertain. CDR1 GTSNPN and CDR2 SVGIG come from the germline V gene (reference sequence). This CDR3 is built from 15 residues. V lost 3 bases to trimming and J lost 2 bases, with 15 bases between them. The CDR3 bases are TGTGCCTGGAGGGGCCGCCTACTAATCACAGATACGCAGTATTTT. The encoded protein is CAWRGRLLITDTQYF.

This clone came up once. CDR3 sequence: CASSESPGTGGTMETQYF. In DNA, the CDR3 is TGTGCCAGCAGCGAATCCCCCGGGACAGGGGGTACTATGGAGACCCAGTACTTC. The gene calls are TRBV9 and TRBJ2-5; TRBD1 aligns across 11 bases. This CDR3 region has 18 residues. Germline V CDR1 and CDR2: SGDLS, YYNGEE. The ends lost 3 bases at V and 5 bases at J; junction bases unmatched: 15.

This chain uses TRBV6-4 with TRBJ1-5; D unresolved. The germline CDR1 and CDR2 sequences are MRHNA and SNTAGT. The CDR3 is made up of 14 amino acids. With 3 bases removed from V and 7 bases from J, the gap between germline ends came to 13 bases. The CDR3 protein is CASSENSGRQPQHF. The CDR3 nucleotides read TGTGCCAGCAGTGAGAACAGCGGTAGGCAGCCCCAGCATTTT.

The chain has TRBV6-1 and TRBJ2-3; D remains unclear. Trimming cost V 4 bases and J 2 bases, with 7 bases left between them. The CDR3 has 13 amino acids. Germline V lookup: CDR1 MNHNS, CDR2 SASEGT. CDR3: CASSGEVTDTQYF. The CDR3 bases are TGTGCCAGCAGTGGTGAAGTCACAGATACGCAGTATTTT.